The clone carrying this T cell receptor (beta chain) was seen repeatedly, ten times or more. This sample is part of a study of identical twins. TCRdb recomputed calls from the 5' RACE reads with MiXCR, one row per CDR3 protein. This sample carries some 600,000 distinct CDR3 sequences, 7% to 7.5% of them seen once, and the ten largest clones take approximately 1.5%. The germline V and J ends were trimmed by 0 bases and 2 bases, with 21 bases remaining between them. This CDR3 is built from 18 residues. Germline V gene lookup returns CDR1 SGHRS and CDR2 YFSETQ. These records were also assigned to another study, of yellow fever vaccine responses in identical twins.

This TCR came from a woman aged 18-35 years in good health. The source material was PBMCs. V usage is TRBV5-1 and J usage is TRBJ2-7, with a tentative D call TRBD2 (6 bases). CDR3 nucleotides: TGCGCCAGCAGCTTGGTTGTCGCCCAGGAGGGGCTAACCTACGAGCAGTACTTC. Translation: CASSLVVAQEGLTYEQYF.